Listed below are T cell receptor beta chains from one sample, sequenced in a study of OX40 agonist ivuxolimab in advanced cancers. Method: immunoSEQ multiplex PCR; TCRdb's copy keeps in-frame clones and lacks some. The repertoire holds tens of thousands of clones, with around four fifths as singletons. Specimen: CD4+ or CD8+ T cells sorted from blood, collected in a trial of the OX40 agonist ivuxolimab. The receptors shown here come from an adult with an advanced solid tumor such as melanoma, head and neck, liver or kidney cancer. The CDR3 runs from the conserved cysteine through the conserved F or W. The D gene is left open where the match is weak. The listing skips clone size in some rows; elsewhere it reads once, few, many or a size class.

V gene	J gene	clone size	D gene	CDR3 protein	CDR3 DNA
TRBV28	TRBJ2-1	once	-	CATPTIDEQFF	TGTGCCACCCCAACAATAGATGAGCAGTTCTTC
TRBV28	TRBJ1-2	-	-	CASSVGQRYGANYGYTF	TGTGCCAGCAGCGTCGGGCAGCGCTACGGAGCTAACTATGGCTACACCTTC
TRBV5-1	TRBJ2-3	-	-	CASSSPGDTQYF	TGCGCCAGCAGCTCGCCGGGAGATACGCAGTATTTT
TRBV27	TRBJ2-2	-	TRBD2	CASRLAGGLSGELFF	TGTGCCAGCAGACTAGCGGGAGGACTCAGCGGGGAGCTGTTTTTT
TRBV18	TRBJ2-1	-	-	CASSPRKGQGEQFF	TGTGCCAGCTCCCCCAGAAAGGGGCAAGGTGAGCAGTTCTTC
TRBV13	TRBJ2-1	-	TRBD1	CASSTRDRLFGEQFF	TGTGCCAGCAGCACCCGGGACAGACTTTTTGGGGAGCAGTTCTTC
TRBV4-1	TRBJ2-7	-	TRBD1	CASSPMSGTELYEQYF	TGCGCCAGCAGCCCCATGTCCGGGACAGAGCTCTACGAGCAGTACTTC
TRBV30	TRBJ1-4	-	-	CAWSVEELLNEKLFF	TGTGCCTGGAGTGTCGAGGAGCTGCTTAATGAAAAACTGTTTTTT
TRBV5-1	TRBJ2-3	-	-	CASSLEAIEPLSSTDTQYF	TGCGCCAGCAGCTTGGAGGCGATAGAGCCCCTGTCTAGCACAGATACGCAGTATTTT
TRBV2	TRBJ1-2	-	-	CASSDMRGGGYTF	TGTGCCAGCAGTGACATGAGGGGCGGTGGCTACACCTTC
TRBV9	TRBJ2-7	-	-	CASSPTGGSYEQYF	TGTGCCAGCAGCCCCACGGGCGGGTCCTACGAGCAGTACTTC
TRBV28	TRBJ2-2	-	TRBD2	CASSLWVLAGGPGELFF	TGTGCCAGCAGTTTATGGGTCCTAGCGGGAGGCCCCGGGGAGCTGTTTTTT
TRBV6-1	TRBJ1-3	-	-	CASSDRQLASGNTIYF	TGTGCCAGCAGTGACCGACAGCTAGCATCCGGAAACACCATATATTTT
TRBV5-6	TRBJ2-7	once	-	CASSSVGHPPYEQYF	TGTGCCAGCAGCTCCGTGGGACACCCACCCTACGAGCAGTACTTC
TRBV11-2	TRBJ1-2	-	-	CASSLEGRTRSGYTF	TGTGCCAGCAGCTTAGAGGGCCGGACCCGGAGTGGCTACACCTTC
TRBV11-2	TRBJ2-7	once	TRBD1	CASSPAGTGPVEQYF	TGTGCCAGCAGCCCTGCAGGGACAGGGCCGGTCGAGCAGTACTTC
TRBV18	TRBJ2-1	once	TRBD1	CASSNKLPGQGWNEQFF	TGTGCCAGCTCAAATAAGCTGCCGGGACAGGGCTGGAATGAGCAGTTCTTC
TRBV19	TRBJ1-5	-	-	CANSIALQAFYSNQPQHF	TGTGCCAATAGTATAGCCTTACAGGCTTTTTATAGCAATCAGCCCCAGCATTTT
TRBV19	TRBJ1-1	-	-	CASSILKKDEAFF	TGTGCCAGTAGTATCTTAAAAAAAGATGAAGCTTTCTTT